The 6 T cell receptor beta chains reported below all come from one sample, sequenced in a study of shared clonotypes between healthy human individuals. In the naive CD8 group, cells lacked CD45RO and were positively selected for CCR7, so terminally differentiated effector memory CD45RA+ cells were left out. Clones were read by immunoSEQ multiplex PCR, and TCRdb kept only the in-frame ones, dropping some. This table has approximately 2,200,000 clones, around 93% appearing once. The sequenced sample consisted of naive CD8+ T cells from PBMCs. The receptors stem from a man between 18 and 29 years old in good health. Some clones in this sample may be carry-over from other donors' samples.

The chain links TRBV11-1 to TRBJ2-6, with D possibly being TRBD1 (5 bases). The CDR3 has 16 amino acids. V lost 4 bases, J lost 0 bases, and 10 bases lay in between. Germline V gives CDR1 SGHAT, CDR2 FQDESV (reference sequence). The CDR3 bases are TGTGCCAGCAGCTACGGAGACAGCTCTGGGGCCAACGTCCTGACTTTC. Translating gives CASSYGDSSGANVLTF.

The chain uses TRBV6-5 and TRBJ1-1; D ambiguous. Trimming stripped 5 bases from V and 3 bases from J, with 7 bases between. Germline-derived CDR1 and CDR2 are MNHEY and SVGAGI. The CDR3 loop spans 12 amino acids. This chain's CDR3 is CASSEFHTEAFF. The DNA of the CDR3 is TGTGCCAGCAGTGAATTTCACACTGAAGCTTTCTTT.

The rearrangement uses TRBV6-5 and TRBJ2-7; possible D gene TRBD1, 6 bases. The V gene lost 9 bases and the J gene lost 5 bases, with 20 bases spanning the gap. Germline V CDR1 and CDR2: MNHEY, SVGAGI. The CDR3 is made up of 14 amino acids. CDR3 coding DNA: TGTGCCAGTGGCGTAAACGTACAGGGCAACGAGCAGTACTTC. Amino acid sequence: CASGVNVQGNEQYF.

The V call is TRBV5-4, the J call TRBJ2-1, with TRBD2 matching 7 bases. Germline CDR1 and CDR2: SGHNT and YYREEE (reference sequence). The junction had 0 bases not matched to a gene; V was cut back by 0 bases and J by 3 bases. The CDR3 spans 14 residues. CDR3 sequence reads: CASSLGTSYNEQFF. Written as DNA, the CDR3 is TGTGCCAGCAGCTTGGGGACTAGCTACAATGAGCAGTTCTTC. Full variable domain (outside the CDR3, taken from reference TRBV5-4 and TRBJ2-1): ETGVTQSPTHLIKTRGQQVTLRCSSQSGHNTVSWYQQALGQGPQFIFQYYREEENGRGNFPPRFSGLQFPNYSSELNVNALELDDSALYLCASSLGTSYNEQFFGPGTRLTVL.

The chain links TRBV7-9 to TRBJ2-1, with 7 bases fitting TRBD2. J gave up 6 bases and V 4 bases, and 12 bases lay outside the gene matches. This CDR3 has 16 amino acids. Per the germline V gene, CDR1 is SEHNR and CDR2 is FQNEAQ (reference sequence). CDR3 nucleotides: TGTGCCAGCAGCTCCAATCCAGCGGGAATCATCAATGAGCAGTTCTTC. Amino acids: CASSSNPAGIINEQFF.

J is TRBJ2-7 and V is TRBV5-6, with 8 bases fitting TRBD1. Germline values: CDR1 SGHDT, CDR2 YYEEEE. This CDR3 is built from 12 residues. The J segment lost 4 bases and the V segment lost 3 bases, leaving 0 bases of the junction unmatched. The CDR3 DNA sequence: TGTGCCAGCAGCTGGACAGGGTACGAGCAGTACTTC. Its translation: CASSWTGYEQYF.